This TCR beta chain was found in a study of shared clonotypes between healthy human individuals (dated by TCRdb to 2018 to 2021). Turning to the overall study: A couple of women and a few men aged 18 to 49 years were included in the cohort. To estimate repertoire size and how much clonotype sharing occurs between individuals, the study deeply sequenced the blood TCR repertoires of five or six healthy adults. Different laboratories and diverse techniques were used to prepare libraries and sequence TCR repertoires, to increase sequencing depth and limit assay-specific biases. Leukapheresis yielded between about 0.85 and 10 billion PBMCs per donor. Here is what the overall study found, with its caveats: Pairwise subsampling indicated that sequencing depth was expected to affect the degree of clonotype sharing among donors. The small number of donors limited the genetic and exposure-history diversity represented. Sampling was limited to blood, and TCR repertoires in tissue likely differ from TCR repertoires in blood.

The donors were healthy, HIV-negative adults with no recently reported acute infections or vaccinations. Every donor was a Caucasian adult living in Nashville, Tennessee, USA. For unsorted samples, roughly 86 million PBMCs were counted and genomic DNA was extracted with the QIAamp DNA Blood Mini kit. Blood was collected by leukapheresis, and PBMCs were isolated by Ficoll-Histopaque density gradient centrifugation and then cryopreserved in liquid nitrogen vapor phase. This clone was recorded at least ten times. This receptor's antigen is unknown. Per-nucleotide qualities are absent, and no much larger clonotype sits a single base away. Using the deep immunoSEQ assay, TCR CDR3 regions were amplified from genomic DNA by multiplex PCR. Genomic DNA extracted from each cell subset was distributed evenly over all wells of several immunoSEQ 96-well plates, and each plate served as one replicate. For unsorted PBMC, about 300 ng genomic DNA, equal to 30,000 or so T cell genomes, was loaded into each replicate PCR. Genomic DNA from unsorted PBMC was sequenced over ten immunoSEQ deep assay plates. Purified libraries were measured with a Qubit 3.0 fluorometer, size-checked on a Bioanalyzer 2100, and measured again with the KAPA Library Quantification kit. Each immunoSEQ 96-well plate was sequenced on its own single-read 150-cycle Illumina NextSeq 550 flow cell. The study's own analysis went as follows. The immunoSEQ output contained only junctional sequences without quality scores, so filtering could not match that applied to full-length reads. Sequences were annotated with PyIR, a Python wrapper for IgBLAST v1.9, and V/J genes and CDR3 were assigned using IMGT germline references. Reads were filtered out if the reads had weak V/J assignments (E-value above 1e-6), no CDR3, stop codons, out-of-frame junctions, or ambiguous translated residues. V3J clonotypes were defined as sequences sharing the same inferred V gene, J gene, and CDR3 amino acid sequence. The percentage overlap between two repertoires was calculated by dividing the number of shared unique clonotypes by the size of the smaller repertoire. Repertoire richness was assessed with RTK rarefaction, the Chao1 estimator, and Recon v2.1 estimates of unobserved clonotypes. This is the immuneACCESS table as TCRdb keeps it, with only in-frame sequences that have V and J called. A part of the clones is gone; compared with another copy, unresolved V genes explain less than half, and the rest is unexplained. D and trimming were read from the DNA, whereas the V and J calls and clone size are those reported in that table. The sample table records around 480,000 clones; approximately 79% of these occur just once. Clones ranked in the top ten supply about 12% of the sample.

CDR1 and CDR2 are drawn from the germline V gene (reference sequence): PRHDT, FYEKMQ. Unmatched junction bases come to 4, with V trimmed by 1 base and J by 6 bases. Measured from the cysteine to the phenylalanine, the CDR3 is 16 residues long. The DNA shown is the 48-base CDR3, in frame from base 1. Recombination linked TRBV13 to TRBJ2-1, with 12 central nucleotides matching TRBD2. Sequencing was done on a sample of PBMCs. The clonotype was recovered from a woman between 40 and 55 years old in good health. Some clones in this sample may be carry-over from other donors' samples. The CDR3 has the sequence CASSLVRTSGINEQFF. Read as DNA, the sequence is TGTGCCAGCAGCTTAGTACGGACTAGCGGGATCAATGAGCAGTTCTTC.